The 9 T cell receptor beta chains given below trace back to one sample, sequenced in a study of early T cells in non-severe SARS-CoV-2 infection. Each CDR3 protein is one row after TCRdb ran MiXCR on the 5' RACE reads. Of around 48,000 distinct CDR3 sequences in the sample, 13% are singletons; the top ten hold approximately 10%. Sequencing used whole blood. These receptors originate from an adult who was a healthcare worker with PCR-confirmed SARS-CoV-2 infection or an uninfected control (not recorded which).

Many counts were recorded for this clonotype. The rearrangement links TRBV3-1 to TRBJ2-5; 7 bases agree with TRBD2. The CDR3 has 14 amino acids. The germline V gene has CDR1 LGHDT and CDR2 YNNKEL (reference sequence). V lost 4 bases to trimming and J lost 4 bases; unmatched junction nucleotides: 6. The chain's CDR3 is CASSPWEGGETQYF. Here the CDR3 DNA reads TGTGCCAGCAGCCCTTGGGAGGGTGGAGAGACCCAGTACTTC.

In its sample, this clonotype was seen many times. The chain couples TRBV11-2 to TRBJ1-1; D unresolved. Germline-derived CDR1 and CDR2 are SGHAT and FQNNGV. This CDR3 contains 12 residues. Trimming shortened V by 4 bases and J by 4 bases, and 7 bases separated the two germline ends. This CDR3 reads CASSSITTEAFF. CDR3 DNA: TGTGCCAGCAGCTCCATTACCACTGAAGCTTTCTTT.

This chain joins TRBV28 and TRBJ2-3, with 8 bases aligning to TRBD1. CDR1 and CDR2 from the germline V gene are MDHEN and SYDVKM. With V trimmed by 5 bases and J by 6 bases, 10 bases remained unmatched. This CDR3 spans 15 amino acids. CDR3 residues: CASSPKRTGPDTQYF. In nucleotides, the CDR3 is TGTGCCAGCAGTCCGAAGAGGACAGGGCCGGATACGCAGTATTTT.

This CDR3 reads CASSLGDFYEQYF. The CDR3 coding sequence is TGTGCCAGCAGTTTAGGGGATTTCTACGAGCAGTACTTC. The rearrangement joins TRBV12-3 or TRBV12-4 to TRBJ2-7; no firm D call. V was pared by 1 base and J by 3 bases, with 7 bases between. The CDR3 covers 13 residues.

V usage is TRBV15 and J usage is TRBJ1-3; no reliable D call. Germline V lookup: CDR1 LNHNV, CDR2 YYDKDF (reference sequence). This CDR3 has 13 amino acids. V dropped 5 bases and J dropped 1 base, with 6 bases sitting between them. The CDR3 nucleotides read TGTGCCACCAGCGGGTTTTCTGGAAACACCATATATTTT. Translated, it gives CATSGFSGNTIYF.

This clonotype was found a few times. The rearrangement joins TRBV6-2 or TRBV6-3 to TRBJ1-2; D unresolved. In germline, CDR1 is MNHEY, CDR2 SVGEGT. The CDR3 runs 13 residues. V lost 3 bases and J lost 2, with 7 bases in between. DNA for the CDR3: TGTGCCAGCAGTTATAGGCAGAACTATGGCTACACCTTC. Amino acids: CASSYRQNYGYTF.

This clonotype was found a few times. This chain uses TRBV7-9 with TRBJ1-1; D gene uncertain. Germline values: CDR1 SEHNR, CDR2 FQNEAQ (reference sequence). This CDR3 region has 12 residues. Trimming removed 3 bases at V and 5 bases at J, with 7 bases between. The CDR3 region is CASSFSGTEAFF. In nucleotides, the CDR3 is TGTGCCAGCAGCTTCAGTGGGACTGAAGCTTTCTTT.

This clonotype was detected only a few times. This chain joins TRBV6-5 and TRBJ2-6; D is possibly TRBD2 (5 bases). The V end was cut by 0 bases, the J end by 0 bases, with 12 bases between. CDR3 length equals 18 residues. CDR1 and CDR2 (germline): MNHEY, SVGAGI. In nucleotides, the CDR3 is TGTGCCAGCAGTTACTCGGGGTTCCGGGGCTCTGGGGCCAACGTCCTGACTTTC. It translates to CASSYSGFRGSGANVLTF.

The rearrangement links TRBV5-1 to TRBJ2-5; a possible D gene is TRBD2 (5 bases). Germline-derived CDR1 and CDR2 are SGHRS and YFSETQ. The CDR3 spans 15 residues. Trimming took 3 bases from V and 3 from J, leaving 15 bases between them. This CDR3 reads CASSSQGVGEETQYF. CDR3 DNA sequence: TGCGCCAGCAGCTCCCAAGGCGTCGGGGAAGAGACCCAGTACTTC.